These T cell receptor beta chains were read from a single sample in a study of T cell changes during pregnancy in multiple sclerosis. Generated by immunoSEQ multiplex PCR, the TCRdb table keeps only in-frame clones and is missing some. The data contain approximately 90,000 clones, 80% to 95% of them singletons. Sequencing was performed on peripheral blood, taken after pregnancy. Receptors originate from a female donor with multiple sclerosis, enrolled in a pregnancy study. The CDR3 runs from the conserved cysteine through the conserved F or W. A D gene is named only where the DNA matches it firmly. Expanded clones get a size class; other rows say once, few or many, or leave the size out.

d_call: NA
clone_size: NA
v_call: TRBV5-6
j_call: TRBJ1-2
cdr3_nt: TGTGCCAGCAGCTTGCGAGACAGAAAAGGCTACACCTTC
cdr3_aa: CASSLRDRKGYTF

d_call: TRBD1
clone_size: NA
v_call: TRBV23-1
j_call: TRBJ1-1
cdr3_nt: TGCGCCAGCAGTCAATCCGGGAGACAGGGGGAGTGGAACACTGAAGCTTTCTTT
cdr3_aa: CASSQSGRQGEWNTEAFF

d_call: NA
clone_size: NA
v_call: TRBV2
j_call: TRBJ2-1
cdr3_nt: TGTGCCAGCAGTGTTGATACTACCTCCTACAATGAGCAGTTCTTC
cdr3_aa: CASSVDTTSYNEQFF

d_call: TRBD2
clone_size: NA
v_call: TRBV7-7
j_call: TRBJ2-3
cdr3_nt: TGTGCCAGCAGCTTCTCTAGCGGGGGTGGAGATACGCAGTATTTT
cdr3_aa: CASSFSSGGGDTQYF

d_call: TRBD1
clone_size: NA
v_call: TRBV19
j_call: TRBJ1-3
cdr3_nt: TGTGCCAGTAGCCCTGGACAGGACTCTGGAAACACCATATATTTT
cdr3_aa: CASSPGQDSGNTIYF

d_call: TRBD1
clone_size: NA
v_call: TRBV5-1
j_call: TRBJ2-3
cdr3_nt: TGCGCCAGCAGTCTGTTGGGTGGACAGGGAGCCCTCCGGTACACAGATACGCAGTATTTT
cdr3_aa: CASSLLGGQGALRYTDTQYF

d_call: TRBD1
clone_size: NA
v_call: TRBV9
j_call: TRBJ2-3
cdr3_nt: TGTGCCAGCAGCGAGAGGGGGACAGGGGGTTCAGATACGCAGTATTTT
cdr3_aa: CASSERGTGGSDTQYF

d_call: NA
clone_size: few
v_call: TRBV6-5
j_call: TRBJ1-5
cdr3_nt: TGTGCCAGCAGTTACTCGTCAGGTCTGAATCAGCCCCAGCATTTT
cdr3_aa: CASSYSSGLNQPQHF

d_call: NA
clone_size: NA
v_call: TRBV10-1
j_call: TRBJ2-5
cdr3_nt: TGCGCCACTCTGGGGGGTTTAAGGACCCAGTACTTC
cdr3_aa: CATLGGLRTQYF

d_call: NA
clone_size: NA
v_call: TRBV19
j_call: TRBJ1-5
cdr3_nt: TGTGCCAGTAATTTTCTCGGTAGCAATCAGCCCCAGCATTTT
cdr3_aa: CASNFLGSNQPQHF

d_call: NA
clone_size: NA
v_call: TRBV7-9
j_call: TRBJ2-1
cdr3_nt: TGTGCCAGCAGCTTAGAAGCGAGACAGTACAATGAGCAGTTCTTC
cdr3_aa: CASSLEARQYNEQFF

d_call: TRBD1
clone_size: NA
v_call: TRBV5-4
j_call: TRBJ2-3
cdr3_nt: TGTGCCAGCAGCACCTCGGGACAGGGGGCGTTAGATACGCAGTATTTT
cdr3_aa: CASSTSGQGALDTQYF

d_call: NA
clone_size: NA
v_call: TRBV7-9
j_call: TRBJ1-5
cdr3_nt: TGTGCCAGCAGCTTAGAAGGGGATCAGCCCCAGCATTTT
cdr3_aa: CASSLEGDQPQHF

d_call: TRBD1
clone_size: NA
v_call: TRBV7-9
j_call: TRBJ2-7
cdr3_nt: TGTGCCAGCAGCCTGGGACAGGGGGCATTCAGGGAGCAGTACTTC
cdr3_aa: CASSLGQGAFREQYF

d_call: NA
clone_size: NA
v_call: TRBV19
j_call: TRBJ2-3
cdr3_nt: TGTGCCAGTAGTATGGGCGGGGGCCACACAGATACGCAGTATTTT
cdr3_aa: CASSMGGGHTDTQYF

d_call: TRBD1
clone_size: NA
v_call: TRBV5-5
j_call: TRBJ2-2
cdr3_nt: TGTGCCAGCAGCTACGATGGACAGGGCCCCTACACCGGGGAGCTGTTTTTT
cdr3_aa: CASSYDGQGPYTGELFF

d_call: TRBD1
clone_size: NA
v_call: TRBV5-4
j_call: TRBJ1-2
cdr3_nt: TGTGCCAGCAGCTTGGGTGGGACAGGGCCCCCTCTAAAGGATGGCTACACCTTC
cdr3_aa: CASSLGGTGPPLKDGYTF

d_call: TRBD1
clone_size: NA
v_call: TRBV5-4
j_call: TRBJ2-5
cdr3_nt: TGTGCCAGCAGCCAAGTCCGACAGGGATACCAAGAGACCCAGTACTTC
cdr3_aa: CASSQVRQGYQETQYF

d_call: NA
clone_size: NA
v_call: TRBV7-2
j_call: TRBJ2-1
cdr3_nt: TGTGCCAGCAGCTTAAATCGGGGGAGTTATAACAATGAGCAGTTCTTC
cdr3_aa: CASSLNRGSYNNEQFF

d_call: TRBD1
clone_size: NA
v_call: TRBV5-5
j_call: TRBJ2-7
cdr3_nt: TGTGCCAGCAGCGGCCGGGACAGGGGAAACTACGAGCAGTACTTC
cdr3_aa: CASSGRDRGNYEQYF

d_call: TRBD1
clone_size: NA
v_call: TRBV6-5
j_call: TRBJ1-6
cdr3_nt: TGTGCCAGCAGTTACATGGGACAGGGAGCCTCACCCCTCCACTTT
cdr3_aa: CASSYMGQGASPLHF

d_call: TRBD1
clone_size: NA
v_call: TRBV11-3
j_call: TRBJ2-3
cdr3_nt: TGTGCCAGCAGCTACAGGGGAACTGGCACAGATACGCAGTATTTT
cdr3_aa: CASSYRGTGTDTQYF

d_call: NA
clone_size: NA
v_call: TRBV6-5
j_call: TRBJ1-3
cdr3_nt: TGTGCCAGCAGTTACGGCGGCGACTCTGGAAACACCATATATTTT
cdr3_aa: CASSYGGDSGNTIYF

d_call: NA
clone_size: NA
v_call: TRBV19
j_call: TRBJ1-6
cdr3_nt: TGTGCCAGTAGTCAGGCCATTAATTCACCCCTCCACTTT
cdr3_aa: CASSQAINSPLHF